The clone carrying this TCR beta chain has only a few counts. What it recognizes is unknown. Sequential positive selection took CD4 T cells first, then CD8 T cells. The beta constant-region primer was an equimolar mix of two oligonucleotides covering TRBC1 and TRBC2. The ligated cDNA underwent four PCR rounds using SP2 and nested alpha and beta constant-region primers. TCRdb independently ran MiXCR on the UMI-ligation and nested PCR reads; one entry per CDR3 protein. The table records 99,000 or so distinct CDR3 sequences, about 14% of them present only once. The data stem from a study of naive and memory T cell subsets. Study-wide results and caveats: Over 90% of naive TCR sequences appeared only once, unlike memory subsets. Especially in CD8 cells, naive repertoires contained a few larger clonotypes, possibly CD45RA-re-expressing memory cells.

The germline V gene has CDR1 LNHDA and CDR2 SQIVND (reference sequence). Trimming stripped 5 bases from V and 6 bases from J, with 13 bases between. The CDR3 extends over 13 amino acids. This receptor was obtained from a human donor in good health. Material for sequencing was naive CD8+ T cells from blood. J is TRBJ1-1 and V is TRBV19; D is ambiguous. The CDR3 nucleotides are TGTGCCAGTAGTTACGGCACCGCCCCTGAAGCTTTCTTT. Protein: CASSYGTAPEAFF.